This TCR beta chain was found in a study of molecular identifiers for immune sequencing clone quantification. Study-level findings and limits: In naive cells, under 1% of molecules belonged to clones above 20 RNA copies, against over 98% in effector cells.

This clonotype is categorized as medium-sized. Its antigen is undetermined. MiXCR was run by TCRdb on the PCR reads, yielding one entry per CDR3 protein. The sample lists tens of thousands of distinct CDR3 sequences, 17% occurring once. With 5 bases removed from V and 12 bases from J, the gap between germline ends came to 23 bases. The CDR3 is made up of 14 amino acids. From germline, CDR1 is SGHTA and CDR2 FQGNSA. The sequenced material came from naive CD8+ T cells from blood, with Jurkat cell RNA spiked in. This sample's subset: FACS-sorted CD8+CD4-CCR7+CD45RA+ naive T cells. The J gene is TRBJ2-7, the V gene TRBV7-2; tentatively, D is TRBD1 (6 bases). This clonotype was obtained from a human donor in good health. Some libraries in this study had Jurkat cell RNA spiked in. The CDR3, as DNA: TGTGCCAGCAGCCCCTACTCCGGGACACCGGAACTGTACTTC. Translating gives CASSPYSGTPELYF.